Listed below are T cell receptor beta chains from one sample, sequenced in a study of cytomegalovirus exposure and HLA in healthy donors. Data came from immunoSEQ multiplex PCR; TCRdb stores just in-frame clones and leaves some out. The sample lists 150,000 or so clones, around four fifths occurring once. Sequenced sample: PBMCs. The receptors here all came from a man younger than 30 in good health and CMV-seropositive. Each CDR3 is given with its conserved first and last residue. Fields, in order: D gene, clone size, J gene, V gene, CDR3 DNA, CDR3 protein. D genes are given only for firm matches. A clone size is listed for some rows: how often the clone was seen (once, few, many), or a class if it is expanded.

D gene: TRBD1
clone size: .
J gene: TRBJ2-7
V gene: TRBV28
CDR3 DNA: TGTGCCAGCAGCGCTACTTCCGGGACAGGGGATCGCGAGCAGTACTTC
CDR3 protein: CASSATSGTGDREQYF

D gene: .
clone size: .
J gene: TRBJ1-2
V gene: TRBV7-4
CDR3 DNA: TGTGCCAGCAGCTTAAGAATTGGCAGGGTCCATGGCTACACCTTC
CDR3 protein: CASSLRIGRVHGYTF

D gene: .
clone size: few
J gene: TRBJ2-7
V gene: TRBV11-2
CDR3 DNA: TGTGCCAGCAGCTTGGGAGGCGGGGTATACGAGCAGTACTTC
CDR3 protein: CASSLGGGVYEQYF

D gene: .
clone size: .
J gene: TRBJ2-7
V gene: TRBV6-5
CDR3 DNA: TGTGCCAGCAGTGAATCAGGGTCCGAGCAGTACTTC
CDR3 protein: CASSESGSEQYF

D gene: .
clone size: .
J gene: TRBJ2-2
V gene: TRBV11-2
CDR3 DNA: TGTGCCAGCAGCTCCGGGACTTTCTACCTAACGAACACCGGGGAGCTGTTTTTT
CDR3 protein: CASSSGTFYLTNTGELFF

D gene: TRBD1
clone size: once
J gene: TRBJ1-4
V gene: TRBV5-6
CDR3 DNA: TGTGCCAGCAGCTGGGGGACAGGCTTACCAGAAAAACTGTTTTTT
CDR3 protein: CASSWGTGLPEKLFF

D gene: .
clone size: .
J gene: TRBJ1-2
V gene: TRBV28
CDR3 DNA: TGTGCCAGCAGTTTGAGTGGAACGGAGGGGCTGCCCGGCTATGGCTACACCTTC
CDR3 protein: CASSLSGTEGLPGYGYTF

D gene: .
clone size: .
J gene: TRBJ2-3
V gene: TRBV11-2
CDR3 DNA: TGTGCCAGCAGCTTAGTTGCGGGGAGCACAGATACGCAGTATTTT
CDR3 protein: CASSLVAGSTDTQYF

D gene: .
clone size: once
J gene: TRBJ1-1
V gene: TRBV6-1
CDR3 DNA: TGTGCCAGCAGTGGGGCTTTAATGAACACTGAAGCTTTCTTT
CDR3 protein: CASSGALMNTEAFF

D gene: .
clone size: .
J gene: TRBJ1-2
V gene: TRBV27
CDR3 DNA: TGTGCCAGCGGCAGGAATTATGGCTACACCTTC
CDR3 protein: CASGRNYGYTF

D gene: TRBD2
clone size: once
J gene: TRBJ2-1
V gene: TRBV27
CDR3 DNA: TGTGCCAGCGCATCGGGGGGGAGGTACAATGAGCAGTTCTTC
CDR3 protein: CASASGGRYNEQFF

D gene: .
clone size: few
J gene: TRBJ2-7
V gene: TRBV5-1
CDR3 DNA: TGCGCCAGCAGCTTGGACAGGGCCTACGAGCAGTACTTC
CDR3 protein: CASSLDRAYEQYF

D gene: .
clone size: .
J gene: TRBJ1-2
V gene: TRBV9
CDR3 DNA: TGTGCCAGCAGCCCGAATACAGGACAGAGCTATGGCTACACCTTC
CDR3 protein: CASSPNTGQSYGYTF

D gene: TRBD1
clone size: .
J gene: TRBJ1-5
V gene: TRBV4-1
CDR3 DNA: TGCGCCAGCAGCCAAGAGGGACAGTTGGTCAGCAATCAGCCCCAGCATTTT
CDR3 protein: CASSQEGQLVSNQPQHF

D gene: .
clone size: few
J gene: TRBJ2-7
V gene: TRBV7-6
CDR3 DNA: TGTGCCAGCAGCCCAGCCGGGGGGCCGGACGAGCAGTACTTC
CDR3 protein: CASSPAGGPDEQYF

D gene: .
clone size: .
J gene: TRBJ2-7
V gene: TRBV5-6
CDR3 DNA: TGTGCCAGCAGCTCCGGGACACCGCAGTACTTC
CDR3 protein: CASSSGTPQYF

D gene: .
clone size: .
J gene: TRBJ1-5
V gene: TRBV2
CDR3 DNA: TGTGCCAGCAGGGAACATGGCAATCAGCCCCAGCATTTT
CDR3 protein: CASREHGNQPQHF

D gene: TRBD2
clone size: .
J gene: TRBJ2-2
V gene: TRBV5-1
CDR3 DNA: TGCGCCAGCAGCTTAGCTAGCGGGACGAACACCGGGGAGCTGTTTTTT
CDR3 protein: CASSLASGTNTGELFF

D gene: TRBD2
clone size: .
J gene: TRBJ2-2
V gene: TRBV10-1
CDR3 DNA: TGCGCCAGCAGTGTAGGACTAGCGGGGTCCGGGGAGCTGTTTTTT
CDR3 protein: CASSVGLAGSGELFF

D gene: .
clone size: .
J gene: TRBJ1-1
V gene: TRBV4-1
CDR3 DNA: TGCGCCACCACATCGGGGTCTGAAGCTTTCTTT
CDR3 protein: CATTSGSEAFF

D gene: .
clone size: .
J gene: TRBJ2-7
V gene: TRBV6-5
CDR3 DNA: TGTGCCAGCAGTGTCTTTGACGAGCAGTACTTC
CDR3 protein: CASSVFDEQYF

D gene: .
clone size: .
J gene: TRBJ1-4
V gene: TRBV29-1
CDR3 DNA: TGCAGCGTTGCTGAATTTCGGGAAAAACTGTTTTTT
CDR3 protein: CSVAEFREKLFF

D gene: .
clone size: .
J gene: TRBJ2-2
V gene: TRBV5-5
CDR3 DNA: TGTGCCAGCAGCCCGGGTGATGGTACCTCCTCGCCCACCGGGGAGCTGTTTTTT
CDR3 protein: CASSPGDGTSSPTGELFF

D gene: TRBD1
clone size: .
J gene: TRBJ2-7
V gene: TRBV28
CDR3 DNA: TGTGCCAGCAGGCCTCCCGGGACAGGCTACTACGAGCAGTACTTC
CDR3 protein: CASRPPGTGYYEQYF

D gene: TRBD2
clone size: few
J gene: TRBJ2-1
V gene: TRBV4-3
CDR3 DNA: TGCGCCAGCAGCCAAGATAGGATTACTAGCGGCCTCTGGGATGAGCAGTTCTTC
CDR3 protein: CASSQDRITSGLWDEQFF

D gene: .
clone size: .
J gene: TRBJ1-2
V gene: TRBV12-2
CDR3 DNA: TGTGCAAGTCGCTTAAATACTGACTACTATGGCTACACCTTC
CDR3 protein: CASRLNTDYYGYTF

D gene: .
clone size: .
J gene: TRBJ1-1
V gene: TRBV30
CDR3 DNA: TGTGCCTGGAACGGGGACAATAACACTGAAGCTTTCTTT
CDR3 protein: CAWNGDNNTEAFF

D gene: .
clone size: .
J gene: TRBJ1-1
V gene: TRBV27
CDR3 DNA: TGTGCCAGCAGTTTAGGGAGGGTCGCTGAAGCTTTCTTT
CDR3 protein: CASSLGRVAEAFF

D gene: TRBD1
clone size: once
J gene: TRBJ1-1
V gene: TRBV6-1
CDR3 DNA: TGTGCCAGCAGTGAAGTTCTAGGGACAGGGTTAAACACTGAAGCTTTCTTT
CDR3 protein: CASSEVLGTGLNTEAFF

D gene: .
clone size: .
J gene: TRBJ1-5
V gene: TRBV27
CDR3 DNA: TGTGCCAGCAGTTACAGTAATAGCAATCAGCCCCAGCATTTT
CDR3 protein: CASSYSNSNQPQHF

D gene: .
clone size: .
J gene: TRBJ2-2
V gene: TRBV9
CDR3 DNA: TGTGCCAGCAGCGTTTCGGGGGGCAACACCGGGGAGCTGTTTTTT
CDR3 protein: CASSVSGGNTGELFF

D gene: .
clone size: few
J gene: TRBJ2-1
V gene: TRBV19
CDR3 DNA: TGTGCCAGTAGTATAGCCTCGGGGGATGAGCAGTTCTTC
CDR3 protein: CASSIASGDEQFF

D gene: .
clone size: .
J gene: TRBJ2-7
V gene: TRBV2
CDR3 DNA: TGTGCCGGGACCCACCCGGGACACATGTACGAGCAGTACTTC
CDR3 protein: CAGTHPGHMYEQYF

D gene: TRBD2
clone size: few
J gene: TRBJ2-1
V gene: TRBV9
CDR3 DNA: TGTGCCAGCAGCGTAGTTGGATCGGGACTACTTCACAATGAGCAGTTCTTC
CDR3 protein: CASSVVGSGLLHNEQFF

D gene: .
clone size: .
J gene: TRBJ2-7
V gene: TRBV7-2
CDR3 DNA: TGTGCCAGCAGCTTACGGGGGATCGAGCAGTACTTC
CDR3 protein: CASSLRGIEQYF

D gene: .
clone size: .
J gene: TRBJ1-2
V gene: TRBV6-5
CDR3 DNA: TGTGCCAGCAGTTACAGGGGCTATGGCTACACCTTC
CDR3 protein: CASSYRGYGYTF

D gene: TRBD1
clone size: .
J gene: TRBJ2-3
V gene: TRBV2
CDR3 DNA: TGTGCCAGCAGTGAAAGTGGGGACAGCAGCACAGATACGCAGTATTTT
CDR3 protein: CASSESGDSSTDTQYF

D gene: .
clone size: .
J gene: TRBJ1-1
V gene: TRBV11-2
CDR3 DNA: TGTGCCAGCAGCATAAAGAGGAACACTGAAGCTTTCTTT
CDR3 protein: CASSIKRNTEAFF

D gene: TRBD1
clone size: .
J gene: TRBJ1-1
V gene: TRBV19
CDR3 DNA: TGTGCCAGTAGGGGACAGGGAGACACTGAAGCTTTCTTT
CDR3 protein: CASRGQGDTEAFF

D gene: .
clone size: .
J gene: TRBJ2-7
V gene: TRBV6-6
CDR3 DNA: TGTGCCAGCAGTCAGGTGGGGGGACTGGTGTCCTACGAGCAGTACTTC
CDR3 protein: CASSQVGGLVSYEQYF

D gene: .
clone size: .
J gene: TRBJ2-7
V gene: TRBV5-4
CDR3 DNA: TGTGCCAGCAGCTTGAACGAACTAGAAGTATACTTC
CDR3 protein: CASSLNELEVYF

D gene: TRBD2
clone size: .
J gene: TRBJ2-7
V gene: TRBV7-9
CDR3 DNA: TGTGCAGAAGCGGGAGGGCCTGGGGAGCAGTACTTC
CDR3 protein: CAEAGGPGEQYF

D gene: .
clone size: .
J gene: TRBJ1-2
V gene: TRBV6-5
CDR3 DNA: TGTGCCAGCAGTGACACAGGACGTTACGGCTACACCTTC
CDR3 protein: CASSDTGRYGYTF

D gene: .
clone size: .
J gene: TRBJ2-3
V gene: TRBV9
CDR3 DNA: TGTGCCAGCAGAGCTAGCACAGATACGCAGTATTTT
CDR3 protein: CASRASTDTQYF

D gene: .
clone size: .
J gene: TRBJ2-2
V gene: TRBV7-9
CDR3 DNA: TGTGCCAGCAGCTTACGGCGCCAGGGCTTCACCGGGGAGCTGTTTTTT
CDR3 protein: CASSLRRQGFTGELFF

D gene: .
clone size: once
J gene: TRBJ2-5
V gene: TRBV29-1
CDR3 DNA: TGCAGCGTTAACCGACAGGCCGGCGAGACCCAGTACTTC
CDR3 protein: CSVNRQAGETQYF

D gene: .
clone size: .
J gene: TRBJ2-3
V gene: TRBV19
CDR3 DNA: TGTGCCAGTAGACAGGGCGAGAATACGCAGTATTTT
CDR3 protein: CASRQGENTQYF

D gene: TRBD1
clone size: .
J gene: TRBJ2-6
V gene: TRBV6-1
CDR3 DNA: TGTGCCAGCAGTGCCTGGGGACAGTCTACCTCTGGGGCCAACGTCCTGACTTTC
CDR3 protein: CASSAWGQSTSGANVLTF

D gene: .
clone size: .
J gene: TRBJ1-4
V gene: TRBV28
CDR3 DNA: TGTGCCAGCAGCCCGGGGGGGGTGACTAATGAAAAACTGTTTTTT
CDR3 protein: CASSPGGVTNEKLFF

D gene: .
clone size: .
J gene: TRBJ2-7
V gene: TRBV5-5
CDR3 DNA: TGTGCCAGCAGCTTGATCCGGGAAACCTACGAGCAGTACTTC
CDR3 protein: CASSLIRETYEQYF

D gene: TRBD1
clone size: .
J gene: TRBJ2-1
V gene: TRBV5-4
CDR3 DNA: TGTGCCAGCAGCTTGACAGGGGAAAATGAGCAGTTCTTC
CDR3 protein: CASSLTGENEQFF

D gene: TRBD1
clone size: .
J gene: TRBJ1-4
V gene: TRBV4-1
CDR3 DNA: TGCGCCAGCAGCCAAGTGGGGACAGGGGGTGAAAAACTGTTTTTT
CDR3 protein: CASSQVGTGGEKLFF

D gene: TRBD1
clone size: .
J gene: TRBJ2-7
V gene: TRBV4-2
CDR3 DNA: TGTGCCAGCAGCCAAGATGCGGGACAGGGACGTTTCGAGCAGTACTTC
CDR3 protein: CASSQDAGQGRFEQYF

D gene: .
clone size: .
J gene: TRBJ1-5
V gene: TRBV4-1
CDR3 DNA: TGCGCCAGCAGCCACTCCAATGCGGATCAGCCCCAGCATTTT
CDR3 protein: CASSHSNADQPQHF

D gene: .
clone size: .
J gene: TRBJ2-1
V gene: TRBV20-1
CDR3 DNA: TGCAGTGTCGACAGAAACAATGAGCAGTTCTTC
CDR3 protein: CSVDRNNEQFF